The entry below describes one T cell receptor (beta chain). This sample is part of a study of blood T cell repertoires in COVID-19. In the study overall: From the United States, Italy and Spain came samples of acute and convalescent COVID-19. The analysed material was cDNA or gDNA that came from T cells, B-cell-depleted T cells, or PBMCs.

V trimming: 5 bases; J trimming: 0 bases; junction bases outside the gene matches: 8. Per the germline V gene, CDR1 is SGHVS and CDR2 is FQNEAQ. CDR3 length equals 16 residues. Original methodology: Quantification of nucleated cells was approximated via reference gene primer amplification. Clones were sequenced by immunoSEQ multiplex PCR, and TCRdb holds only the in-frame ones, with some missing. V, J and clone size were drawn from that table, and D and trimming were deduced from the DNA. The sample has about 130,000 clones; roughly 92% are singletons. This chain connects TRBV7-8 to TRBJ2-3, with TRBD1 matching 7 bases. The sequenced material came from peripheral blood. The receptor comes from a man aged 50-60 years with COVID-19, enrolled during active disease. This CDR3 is CASSPRTGTSTDTQYF. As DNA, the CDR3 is TGTGCCAGCAGCCCCCGGACAGGAACTAGCACAGATACGCAGTATTTT.